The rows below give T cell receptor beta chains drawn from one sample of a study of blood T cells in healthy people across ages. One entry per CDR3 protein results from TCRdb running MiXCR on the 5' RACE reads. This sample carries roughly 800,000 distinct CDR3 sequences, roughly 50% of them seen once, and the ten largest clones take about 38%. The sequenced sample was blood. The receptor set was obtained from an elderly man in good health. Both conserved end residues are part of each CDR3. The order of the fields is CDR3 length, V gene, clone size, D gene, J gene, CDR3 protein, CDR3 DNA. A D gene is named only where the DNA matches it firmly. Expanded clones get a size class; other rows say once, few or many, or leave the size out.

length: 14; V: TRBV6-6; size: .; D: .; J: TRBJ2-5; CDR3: CASSAVGPRGEQYF; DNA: TGTGCCAGCAGTGCAGTGGGACCCCGTGGGGAGCAGTACTTC
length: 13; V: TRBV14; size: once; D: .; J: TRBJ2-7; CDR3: CASSQETYNEQYF; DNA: TGTGCCAGCAGCCAAGAGACCTACAATGAGCAGTACTTC
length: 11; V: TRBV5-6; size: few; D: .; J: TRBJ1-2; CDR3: CASKTHYGYTF; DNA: TGTGCCAGCAAGACCCACTATGGCTACACCTTC
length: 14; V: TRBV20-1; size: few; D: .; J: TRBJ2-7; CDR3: CSARVEGPSYEQYF; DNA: TGCAGTGCTAGAGTGGAAGGTCCGTCCTACGAGCAGTACTTC
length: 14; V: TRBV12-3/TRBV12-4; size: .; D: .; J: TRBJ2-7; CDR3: CASGYSDGTYEQYF; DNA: TGTGCCAGCGGGTATTCGGACGGAACCTACGAGCAGTACTTC
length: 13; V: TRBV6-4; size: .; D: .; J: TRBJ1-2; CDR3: CASSAGLNYGYTF; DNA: TGTGCCAGCAGTGCGGGGCTCAACTATGGCTACACCTTC
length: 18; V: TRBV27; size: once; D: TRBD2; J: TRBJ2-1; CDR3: CASRRLAGLTHNNDEQFF; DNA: TGTGCCAGCAGGAGACTAGCGGGCCTCACCCACAACAATGATGAGCAGTTCTTC
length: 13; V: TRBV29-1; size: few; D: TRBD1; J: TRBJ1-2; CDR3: CSVDDRVGSGYTF; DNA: TGCAGCGTCGATGACAGGGTGGGCTCTGGCTACACCTTC
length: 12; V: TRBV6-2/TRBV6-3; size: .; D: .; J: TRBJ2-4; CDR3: CASSYSGNIQYF; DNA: TGTGCCAGCAGTTACTCAGGAAACATTCAGTACTTC
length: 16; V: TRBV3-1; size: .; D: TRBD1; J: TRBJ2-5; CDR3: CASSQDARGHQETQYF; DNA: TGTGCCAGCAGCCAAGACGCCAGGGGGCACCAAGAGACCCAGTACTTC
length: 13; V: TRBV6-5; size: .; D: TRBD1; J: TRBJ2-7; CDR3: CASSRRQGYEQYF; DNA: TGTGCCAGCAGTAGACGACAGGGTTACGAGCAGTACTTC
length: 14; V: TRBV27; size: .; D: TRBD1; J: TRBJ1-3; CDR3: CASRTQGTGNTIYF; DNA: TGTGCCAGCAGGACACAGGGGACTGGAAACACCATATATTTT
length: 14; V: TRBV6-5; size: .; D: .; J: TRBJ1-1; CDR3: CASSQGLMDTEAFF; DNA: TGTGCCAGCAGCCAGGGTCTTATGGACACTGAAGCTTTCTTT
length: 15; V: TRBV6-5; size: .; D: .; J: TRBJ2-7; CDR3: CASRRPGQPAYEQYF; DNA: TGTGCCAGCAGGCGACCTGGACAGCCCGCCTACGAGCAGTACTTC
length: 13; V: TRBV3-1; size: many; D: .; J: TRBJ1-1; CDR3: CASSAVRNTEAFF; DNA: TGTGCCAGCAGCGCCGTCCGAAACACTGAAGCTTTCTTT
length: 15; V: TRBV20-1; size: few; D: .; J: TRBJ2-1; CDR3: CSASVPRLEGNEQFF; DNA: TGCAGTGCTAGTGTTCCCAGACTTGAGGGCAATGAGCAGTTCTTC
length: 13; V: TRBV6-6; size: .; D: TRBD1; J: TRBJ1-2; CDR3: CASSWGQGGGYTF; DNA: TGTGCCAGCAGTTGGGGACAGGGAGGTGGCTACACCTTC